Sequencing of this T cell receptor (beta chain) was carried out in a study of T-cell reconstitution after alpha-beta-depleted transplantation in children. Concerning this clonotype: The antigen remains unidentified.

Unique molecular identifiers were built into the TCRbeta library. A single record per CDR3 protein comes from TCRdb applying MiXCR to the PCR reads. The data show a few hundred thousand distinct CDR3 sequences, approximately 23% seen once. Whole-study results and caveats: After transplant, at about two months, alpha-beta T cells were reportedly derived from several hundred expanded graft clones.

This CDR3 contains 11 residues. The V end was cut by 4 bases, the J end by 6 bases, with 9 bases between. Germline V gene sequence: CDR1 SQVTM, CDR2 ANQGSEA. The chain employs TRBV29-1 and TRBJ1-1; a possible D gene is TRBD1 (5 bases). The clonotype was recovered from a male patient younger than 18 who had a stem cell transplant for acute lymphoblastic leukemia, so the T cells may come from the graft donor. This material consisted of PBMCs, mostly from graft donor cells, taken 180 days after TCRalphabeta/CD19-depleted stem cell transplant. CDR3 DNA sequence: TGCAGCGTTGCGGGGGAGGCTGAAGCTTTCTTT. Protein product: CSVAGEAEAFF.